This TCR beta chain was sequenced for a study of blood T cell repertoires in COVID-19. About the research overall: Sites across the United States, Italy and Spain contributed samples from acute and convalescent COVID-19. Nucleic acid was either cDNA or gDNA, and it came from T cells, B-cell-depleted T cells, or PBMCs.

This clone was counted once. In the original analysis: Estimated nucleated cell counts came from reference gene primer amplification. Clones were sequenced by immunoSEQ multiplex PCR, and TCRdb holds only the in-frame ones, with some missing. The V and J calls and clone size are taken from that table; D and trimming were inferred from the DNA. The sample holds approximately 100,000 clones; roughly 90% are singletons and the top ten take about 0.89%. What was sequenced was peripheral blood. The receptor was isolated from a man between 60 and 75 years old with acute or convalescent COVID-19.

The CDR3 DNA is TGTGCCAGCAGCTCTCGACAGGGCGAGGGTGGCTACACCTTC. Protein sequence: CASSSRQGEGGYTF. This chain joins TRBV7-9 and TRBJ1-2; 7 positions agree with TRBD1. Germline lookup yields CDR1 SEHNR and CDR2 FQNEAQ (reference sequence). Unmatched junction bases numbered 9, after V lost 4 bases and J lost 7 bases. CDR3 length: 14 residues. Combining the CDR3 with reference TRBV7-9 and TRBJ1-2 gives the whole variable domain DTGVSQNPRHKITKRGQNVTFRCDPISEHNRLYWYRQTLGQGPEFLTYFQNEAQLEKSRLLSDRFSAERPKGSFSTLEIQRTEQGDSAMYLCASSSRQGEGGYTFGSGTRLTVV.